The entry below describes one T cell receptor beta chain. What it recognizes is unknown. The data stem from a study of shared clonotypes between healthy human individuals. Notes on the study in general: For naive CD4 cells, around 5% of clonotypes were shared across a few donors.

Germline CDR1 is SGHRS and CDR2 is YFSETQ. This CDR3 has 14 residues. With 4 bases clipped from V and 5 bases from J, the junction kept 7 bases outside the gene matches. Replicate PCRs run on sorted subsets employed approximately 0.2 ug DNA, roughly 30,000 T cell genomes. TCRdb keeps only in-frame clones here, not all; method: immunoSEQ multiplex PCR. The sample has more than 2,000,000 clones, around 90% seen once; the top ten hold over 0.12%. The origin of this receptor is a man between 18 and 35 years old in good health. The chain joins TRBV5-1 to TRBJ1-1; the match to TRBD1 covers 8 bases. Sequencing was performed on naive CD4+ T cells sorted from blood. As for subset: CD45RA+ positively selected. This chain's CDR3 is CASSLKQGGTEAFF. DNA of the CDR3: TGCGCCAGCAGCCTAAAACAGGGGGGGACTGAAGCTTTCTTT. The variable domain in full, with the rest retrieved from reference TRBV5-1 and TRBJ1-1, is KAGVTQTPRYLIKTRGQQVTLSCSPISGHRSVSWYQQTPGQGLQFLFEYFSETQRNKGNFPGRFSGRQFSNSRSEMNVSTLELGDSALYLCASSLKQGGTEAFFGQGTRLTVV.